Detailed here is one TCR beta chain. What it binds is not known. This entry is derived from a study of metastatic and nonmetastatic thyroid tumors. Looking at the study overall: Comparative analysis of repertoires was undertaken across blood and tumor or nodule tissue obtained from malignant and benign thyroid patients.

General observations from the study: Compared with benign nodules, malignant thyroid tumors were reported to have significantly higher TCR beta diversity in both blood and tumor.

Treatment of any kind had been given to no patient before thyroid surgery. In the original workflow: To classify distant metastasis in papillary thyroid cancer, a model was built from CDR3 differences across clinicopathological groups. TCRdb redid the clone calls on the PCR reads using MiXCR. TCRdb, not the authors, supplied the V and J calls. The profile shows around 20,000 clones, less than 35% of them singletons. The germline gives CDR1 KGHSH, CDR2 LQKENI. This CDR3 has 14 amino acids. V lost 4 bases, J lost 5 bases, and 15 bases lay in between. The sequencing sample was made of adjacent normal tissue. This chain connects TRBV18 to TRBJ2-7; D tentatively fits TRBD1 or TRBD2 (5 bases each). This TCR was recovered from a female donor with papillary thyroid cancer or a benign thyroid nodule (not recorded which). Some clones in this sample may be carry-over from other donors' samples. The CDR3: CASSLGTGADEQYF. DNA of the CDR3: TGTGCCAGCTCACTGGGGACGGGCGCCGACGAGCAGTACTTC.